The source of this TCR beta chain is a study of CD8 T cells in ankylosing spondylitis. General study points: What appeared characteristic of ankylosing spondylitis blood was a TCR beta motif of 7 or 8 highly homologous variants.

TCRdb ran MiXCR on the 5' RACE reads and lists one entry per CDR3 protein. The sample holds 100,000 to 150,000 distinct CDR3 sequences, approximately 9.9% seen once. Germline-derived CDR1 and CDR2 are DFQATT and SNEGSKA (reference sequence). Trimming took off 0 bases at V and 9 bases at J, with 17 bases between the two ends. The CDR3 is 14 amino acids. This clonotype was seen at least ten times. As yet, its antigen is unknown. The chain couples TRBV20-1 to TRBJ1-1; D gene ambiguous. The material sequenced was blood, either unsorted or a sorted T cell fraction (not recorded which). The source is a male donor with ankylosing spondylitis or in good health (not recorded which). CDR3 in amino acids: CSAREGRTRTQAFF. DNA for the CDR3: TGCAGTGCTAGAGAAGGTCGAACAAGGACCCAAGCTTTCTTT.